A selection of T cell receptor beta chains follows, all from one sample in a study of T-cell reconstitution after alpha-beta-depleted transplantation in children. TCRdb recomputed calls from the PCR reads with MiXCR, one row per CDR3 protein. The data show about 980,000 distinct CDR3 sequences, with about 31% seen just once and 25% to 35% held by the top ten. Sequencing used PBMCs, mostly from graft donor cells, obtained 360 days after TCRalphabeta/CD19-depleted stem cell transplant. The receptors originated from a boy under two years old who had a stem cell transplant for SCID, so the T cells may come from the graft donor. Each CDR3 is given with its conserved first and last residue. The D gene is left open where the match is weak. Expanded clones are given a class, and other clones once, few, many or no size at all.

d_call: .
v_call: TRBV5-1
clone_size: few
j_call: TRBJ2-1
cdr3_nt: TGCGCCAGCAGGAGGTCCTTAGGTGAGAATGAGCAGTTCTTC
cdr3_aa: CASRRSLGENEQFF

d_call: TRBD1
v_call: TRBV5-1
clone_size: .
j_call: TRBJ2-7
cdr3_nt: TGCGCCAGCAGCTTCGAGACAGGGACCTACGAGCAGTACTTC
cdr3_aa: CASSFETGTYEQYF

d_call: TRBD1
v_call: TRBV20-1
clone_size: few
j_call: TRBJ2-7
cdr3_nt: TGCAGTGCTCTCCCGGACAGGGGCGAGCAGTACTTC
cdr3_aa: CSALPDRGEQYF

d_call: TRBD2
v_call: TRBV12-3/TRBV12-4
clone_size: .
j_call: TRBJ2-3
cdr3_nt: TGTGCCAGCAGTCATGGACTAGCGAAAAGCACAGATACGCAGTATTTT
cdr3_aa: CASSHGLAKSTDTQYF

d_call: .
v_call: TRBV28
clone_size: .
j_call: TRBJ2-3
cdr3_nt: TGTGCCAGCAGTGGGCGTAGTATTACGCAGTATTTT
cdr3_aa: CASSGRSITQYF

d_call: TRBD1
v_call: TRBV11-2
clone_size: few
j_call: TRBJ2-5
cdr3_nt: TGTGCCAGCAGCTTAGGGACAGGGGGCCCGCCGGAGTACTTC
cdr3_aa: CASSLGTGGPPEYF

d_call: .
v_call: TRBV10-3
clone_size: once
j_call: TRBJ1-2
cdr3_nt: TGTGCCATCAGTGAGCGGACCTCGGGCTACACCTTC
cdr3_aa: CAISERTSGYTF

d_call: .
v_call: TRBV7-9
clone_size: .
j_call: TRBJ2-2
cdr3_nt: TGTGCCAGCAGCTTCGGGGCACTAAACACCGGGGAGCTGTTTTTT
cdr3_aa: CASSFGALNTGELFF

d_call: .
v_call: TRBV11-2
clone_size: .
j_call: TRBJ2-7
cdr3_nt: TGTGCCAGCAGCTATTTCGGATCCTACGAGCAGTACTTC
cdr3_aa: CASSYFGSYEQYF

d_call: .
v_call: TRBV29-1
clone_size: few
j_call: TRBJ2-3
cdr3_nt: TGCAGCGTTCAGGGACTCTTCACAGATACGCAGTATTTT
cdr3_aa: CSVQGLFTDTQYF

d_call: TRBD1
v_call: TRBV11-1
clone_size: .
j_call: TRBJ2-7
cdr3_nt: TGTGCCAGCAGCCTCGAGCTGGGACAGGGGGCGCTTGGGGACGAGCAGTACTTC
cdr3_aa: CASSLELGQGALGDEQYF

d_call: TRBD2
v_call: TRBV20-1
clone_size: .
j_call: TRBJ2-3
cdr3_nt: TGCAGTGCTAGAACTAGCGGGGGCGGGGGTACGCAGTATTTT
cdr3_aa: CSARTSGGGGTQYF

d_call: .
v_call: TRBV12-3/TRBV12-4
clone_size: few
j_call: TRBJ2-5
cdr3_nt: TGTGCCAGCAGCGGTCTCCCGTACCAAGAGACCCAGTACTTC
cdr3_aa: CASSGLPYQETQYF

d_call: .
v_call: TRBV29-1
clone_size: .
j_call: TRBJ1-1
cdr3_nt: TGCAGCGTTGGCAAAGGCACTGAAGCTTTCTTT
cdr3_aa: CSVGKGTEAFF

d_call: TRBD2
v_call: TRBV4-1
clone_size: .
j_call: TRBJ2-3
cdr3_nt: TGCGCCAGCAGCCCCATTTCGGGGGGGCCTTTTCGGGCAGATACGCAGTATTTT
cdr3_aa: CASSPISGGPFRADTQYF

d_call: .
v_call: TRBV29-1
clone_size: many
j_call: TRBJ2-1
cdr3_nt: TGCAGCGTTGAAGATTGGGGGTTCAATGAGCAGTTCTTC
cdr3_aa: CSVEDWGFNEQFF

d_call: .
v_call: TRBV2
clone_size: .
j_call: TRBJ2-1
cdr3_nt: TGTGCCAGCAGAGCCTCTAGAACCAATGAGCAGTTCTTC
cdr3_aa: CASRASRTNEQFF

d_call: .
v_call: TRBV6-2/TRBV6-3
clone_size: few
j_call: TRBJ2-1
cdr3_nt: TGTGCCAGCCGAGGCGGGTGGGGGGCCCATAGGAATGAGCAGTTCTTC
cdr3_aa: CASRGGWGAHRNEQFF

d_call: .
v_call: TRBV12-3/TRBV12-4
clone_size: .
j_call: TRBJ1-4
cdr3_nt: TGTGCCAGCAGTCCAGGGCGCGCTGTGGAAAAACTGTTTTTT
cdr3_aa: CASSPGRAVEKLFF

d_call: .
v_call: TRBV27
clone_size: few
j_call: TRBJ2-7
cdr3_nt: TGTGCCAGCAGTGCGTCCCAGCAAGAGCAGTACTTC
cdr3_aa: CASSASQQEQYF

d_call: TRBD1
v_call: TRBV6-2/TRBV6-3
clone_size: .
j_call: TRBJ2-5
cdr3_nt: TGTGCCAGCAGTCCTATGACAGGGCTAGAGACCCAGTACTTC
cdr3_aa: CASSPMTGLETQYF

d_call: .
v_call: TRBV10-3
clone_size: .
j_call: TRBJ2-1
cdr3_nt: TGTGCCATCAGTGAGTCTAGGCTTCCCCCCAATGAGCAGTTCTTC
cdr3_aa: CAISESRLPPNEQFF

d_call: TRBD1
v_call: TRBV29-1
clone_size: .
j_call: TRBJ1-2
cdr3_nt: TGCAGCGCATATGCTGTGGGGGACAGGGTCTATGGCTACACCTTC
cdr3_aa: CSAYAVGDRVYGYTF

d_call: .
v_call: TRBV7-9
clone_size: few
j_call: TRBJ2-3
cdr3_nt: TGTGCCAGCAGCTTAGCCGTCGTGGGAGCACGCGCAGATACGCAGTATTTT
cdr3_aa: CASSLAVVGARADTQYF

d_call: .
v_call: TRBV29-1
clone_size: many
j_call: TRBJ1-1
cdr3_nt: TGCAGCGCCCTGGACACTGAAGCTTTCTTT
cdr3_aa: CSALDTEAFF

d_call: .
v_call: TRBV2
clone_size: .
j_call: TRBJ2-1
cdr3_nt: TGTGCCAGCGGAAAAATCATTGGCTCCTACAATGAGCAGTTCTTC
cdr3_aa: CASGKIIGSYNEQFF

d_call: .
v_call: TRBV29-1
clone_size: few
j_call: TRBJ2-3
cdr3_nt: TGCAGCGCGACGAGAGGGGGTGGGACAGATACGCAGTATTTT
cdr3_aa: CSATRGGGTDTQYF

d_call: .
v_call: TRBV4-1
clone_size: few
j_call: TRBJ2-7
cdr3_nt: TGCGCCAGCAGCCAGTGGACGGGGTACGAGCAGTACTTC
cdr3_aa: CASSQWTGYEQYF

d_call: TRBD1
v_call: TRBV12-3/TRBV12-4
clone_size: .
j_call: TRBJ2-7
cdr3_nt: TGTGCCAGCAGTTTACAGGGGGCAGCCGAGCAGTACTTC
cdr3_aa: CASSLQGAAEQYF

d_call: TRBD1
v_call: TRBV5-1
clone_size: .
j_call: TRBJ1-1
cdr3_nt: TGCGCCAGCAGTTTTCGCTTGACAGGGAAAAGTGAAGCTTTCTTT
cdr3_aa: CASSFRLTGKSEAFF

d_call: .
v_call: TRBV5-1
clone_size: .
j_call: TRBJ2-3
cdr3_nt: TGCGCCAGCAGCTTGGCCGGAGGGATGACCACAGATACGCAGTATTTT
cdr3_aa: CASSLAGGMTTDTQYF

d_call: .
v_call: TRBV10-3
clone_size: .
j_call: TRBJ2-5
cdr3_nt: TGTGCCATCAGTGTGGAGGGGTCGGGCCAAGAGACCCAGTACTTC
cdr3_aa: CAISVEGSGQETQYF

d_call: .
v_call: TRBV15
clone_size: few
j_call: TRBJ2-1
cdr3_nt: TGTGCCACCAGCAGAGAAAGAGGGGATGAGCAGTTCTTC
cdr3_aa: CATSRERGDEQFF

d_call: TRBD1
v_call: TRBV12-3/TRBV12-4
clone_size: .
j_call: TRBJ1-5
cdr3_nt: TGTGCCAGCAGTTTCGAACGACCCGGGACAGGATTTTATAGCAATCAGCCCCAGCATTTT
cdr3_aa: CASSFERPGTGFYSNQPQHF

d_call: .
v_call: TRBV27
clone_size: few
j_call: TRBJ1-6
cdr3_nt: TGTGCCAGCAGTTTCCACAACCGATTTTCACCCCTCCACTTT
cdr3_aa: CASSFHNRFSPLHF

d_call: .
v_call: TRBV5-1
clone_size: .
j_call: TRBJ1-2
cdr3_nt: TGCGCCAGCAGCTTGGCAGGGGAACATGGCTACACCTTC
cdr3_aa: CASSLAGEHGYTF

d_call: .
v_call: TRBV29-1
clone_size: .
j_call: TRBJ2-7
cdr3_nt: TGCAGCGGGGGGTCAGGGGCCTCCGGCGAGCAGTACTTC
cdr3_aa: CSGGSGASGEQYF

d_call: .
v_call: TRBV20-1
clone_size: many
j_call: TRBJ2-2
cdr3_nt: TGCAGTGCTCCCCACGCCGGGGCCGGTGGGGAGCTGTTTTTT
cdr3_aa: CSAPHAGAGGELFF

d_call: .
v_call: TRBV4-1
clone_size: few
j_call: TRBJ1-4
cdr3_nt: TGCGCCAGCAGCCAAGATAGGAAGGGGCTCAGCGAAAAACTGTTTTTT
cdr3_aa: CASSQDRKGLSEKLFF

d_call: .
v_call: TRBV6-1
clone_size: many
j_call: TRBJ1-1
cdr3_nt: TGTGCCAGCAGCCGACGGGTCGACACTGAAGCTTTCTTT
cdr3_aa: CASSRRVDTEAFF

d_call: .
v_call: TRBV12-3/TRBV12-4
clone_size: many
j_call: TRBJ2-2
cdr3_nt: TGTGCCACCTTAAGGGGAAGGGGGACCGGGGAGCTGTTTTTT
cdr3_aa: CATLRGRGTGELFF

d_call: .
v_call: TRBV2
clone_size: few
j_call: TRBJ1-6
cdr3_nt: TGTGCCAGCGTAAAAGACGACAGAGCTTATAATTCACCCCTCCACTTT
cdr3_aa: CASVKDDRAYNSPLHF

d_call: TRBD2
v_call: TRBV28
clone_size: few
j_call: TRBJ2-1
cdr3_nt: TGTGCCAGCAGCTCCTCTCTAGCGGGGGGAATCTACAATGAGCAGTTCTTC
cdr3_aa: CASSSSLAGGIYNEQFF

d_call: .
v_call: TRBV5-5
clone_size: .
j_call: TRBJ2-7
cdr3_nt: TGTGCCAGCAGCTTGAATTCTGGTTCGGGGCAGCAGTACTTC
cdr3_aa: CASSLNSGSGQQYF

d_call: TRBD1
v_call: TRBV12-3/TRBV12-4
clone_size: .
j_call: TRBJ2-3
cdr3_nt: TGTGCCAGCAGTTTGGCCCGGACAGGGGTTGCAGATACGCAGTATTTT
cdr3_aa: CASSLARTGVADTQYF

d_call: .
v_call: TRBV20-1
clone_size: .
j_call: TRBJ2-1
cdr3_nt: TGCAGTGCTAGGGGTTGGGGGGACAGTCATAATGAGCAGTTCTTC
cdr3_aa: CSARGWGDSHNEQFF

d_call: .
v_call: TRBV9
clone_size: few
j_call: TRBJ2-2
cdr3_nt: TGTGCCAGCAGCGTTGTCCCCGGCTACACCGGGGAGCTGTTTTTT
cdr3_aa: CASSVVPGYTGELFF

d_call: .
v_call: TRBV28
clone_size: few
j_call: TRBJ2-7
cdr3_nt: TGTGCCAGCAGACCCGGGGGGCGGGGTACTACGGACGAGCAGTACTTC
cdr3_aa: CASRPGGRGTTDEQYF

d_call: .
v_call: TRBV7-3
clone_size: .
j_call: TRBJ1-1
cdr3_nt: TGTGCCAGCAGCTTATTGAGAGGGGCTGAAGCTTTCTTT
cdr3_aa: CASSLLRGAEAFF